This T cell receptor beta chain was captured by sequencing in a study of cytomegalovirus exposure and HLA in healthy donors. About the research overall: A prior study identified 110 million or so unique TCR beta sequences from 180 million or so T cells. Study results and limitations: In a later analysis, TCR association rates varied by HLA locus: DRB1 most, HLA-C fewest. Trimming of TCR beta V- and J-genes showed a link, identified in a later analysis, to a missense DCLRE1C variant. Only CMV serostatus was available as immune exposure information.

PCR used 60 Vbeta primers and 13 Jbeta primers. The protocol was immunoSEQ multiplex PCR, while the TCRdb copy is restricted to in-frame clones and leaves out a portion. The repertoire holds roughly 130,000 clones, with roughly two thirds as singletons. Turning to this clone: Its target is not known.

The length of the CDR3 is 15 residues. Trimming removed 2 bases from V and 3 bases from J, with 14 bases in between. Germline V gene data show CDR1 as SNHLY and CDR2 as FYNNEI. The sequence was collected from a man aged 25-45 years in good health and CMV-seropositive. Material: PBMCs. V is TRBV2 and J is TRBJ2-7; D is possibly TRBD1 (5 bases). CDR3 bases: TGTGCCAGCAGTGAAAATCAGGGTCACTACTACGAGCAGTACTTC. Protein sequence: CASSENQGHYYEQYF.